The rows below give T cell receptor beta chains drawn from one sample of a study of beta chain features in type 1 diabetes. Only in-frame clones appear in the TCRdb table, and some are missing; sequencing was by immunoSEQ multiplex PCR. The sample records roughly 370,000 clones, more than 11% being singletons. Sequencing was carried out using naive CD4+ T cells from blood. These receptors were obtained from a man younger than 45 in good health. Both conserved end residues are part of each CDR3. The order of the fields is D gene, V gene, J gene, clone size, CDR3 protein, CDR3 DNA. D genes are given only for firm matches. Part of the rows lack a size; the others show once, few, many or a class for expanded clones.

>TRBD1|TRBV4-1|TRBJ2-5|few
CASSQDRARETQYF
TGCGCCAGCAGCCAGGACAGGGCGCGGGAGACCCAGTACTTC
>TRBD1|TRBV6-6|TRBJ2-2|.
CASLGQASTGELFF
TGTGCCAGCCTGGGACAGGCTTCCACCGGGGAGCTGTTTTTT
>.|TRBV5-4|TRBJ1-6|few
CASSPRDGSPLHF
TGTGCCAGCAGCCCACGGGACGGATCACCCCTCCACTTT
>.|TRBV7-2|TRBJ2-1|.
CASSLVRYNEQFF
TGTGCCAGCAGCTTAGTGAGGTACAATGAGCAGTTCTTC
>.|TRBV6-5|TRBJ2-6|.
CASSYSTTGANVLTF
TGTGCCAGCAGTTACTCAACAACTGGGGCCAACGTCCTGACTTTC
>.|TRBV5-6|TRBJ2-7|few
CASSFRRGYEQYF
TGTGCCAGCAGCTTTAGGAGGGGCTACGAGCAGTACTTC
>.|TRBV7-7|TRBJ2-1|.
CASSLGMGNEQFF
TGTGCTAGCAGCTTAGGGATGGGGAATGAGCAGTTCTTC
>TRBD1|TRBV29-1|TRBJ1-2|.
CSVVTGTGYTF
TGCAGCGTTGTGACAGGGACCGGCTACACCTTC
>.|TRBV6-5|TRBJ1-6|.
CASSRGDYNSPLHF
TGTGCCAGCAGTAGGGGCGACTATAATTCACCCCTCCACTTT
>.|TRBV18|TRBJ1-1|few
CASSMGNTEAFF
TGTGCCAGCTCAATGGGTAACACTGAAGCTTTCTTT
>.|TRBV7-2|TRBJ2-3|.
CASSSSPRKDTQYF
TGTGCCAGCAGCTCAAGCCCCCGCAAAGATACGCAGTATTTT
>.|TRBV18|TRBJ1-2|.
CASSPPQAPGGYTF
TGTGCCAGCTCACCACCGCAGGCCCCAGGCGGCTACACCTTC
>TRBD1|TRBV2|TRBJ2-1|few
CASSLGQGQTYNEQFF
TGTGCCAGCAGCCTAGGACAGGGGCAGACCTACAATGAGCAGTTCTTC
>.|TRBV29-1|TRBJ2-2|.
CSVHPRDTYTGELFF
TGCAGCGTTCATCCCCGGGACACCTACACCGGGGAGCTGTTTTTT
>.|TRBV4-3|TRBJ2-3|many
CASSQWSGSTDTQYF
TGCGCCAGCAGCCAATGGAGCGGGAGCACAGATACGCAGTATTTT
>.|TRBV9|TRBJ1-3|few
CASSVQSSGNTIYF
TGTGCCAGCAGCGTTCAAAGCTCTGGAAACACCATATATTTT
>TRBD2|TRBV4-1|TRBJ2-3|.
CASSQVLAGGTDTQYF
TGCGCCAGCAGCCAAGTACTAGCGGGGGGGACAGATACGCAGTATTTT
>TRBD2|TRBV9|TRBJ2-1|few
CASSVLAGRYEQFF
TGTGCCAGCAGCGTTCTAGCGGGGCGCTATGAGCAGTTCTTC
>.|TRBV14|TRBJ2-5|many
CASSQEETQYF
TGTGCCAGCAGCCAGGAAGAGACCCAGTACTTC
>TRBD1|TRBV25-1|TRBJ2-7|.
CASSEFRTGGEQYF
TGTGCCAGCAGTGAATTCAGGACAGGGGGCGAGCAGTACTTC
>.|TRBV4-2|TRBJ2-4|.
CASSPFGNIQYF
TGTGCCAGCAGCCCCTTTGGGAACATTCAGTACTTC
>.|TRBV5-4|TRBJ2-3|.
CASSQTYSHTDTQYF
TGTGCCAGCAGCCAAACCTACTCGCACACAGATACGCAGTATTTT
>.|TRBV10-3|TRBJ2-3|few
CAISAGRLDTQYF
TGTGCCATCAGTGCTGGGAGGCTCGATACGCAGTATTTT
>.|TRBV5-6|TRBJ2-7|.
CASSLAGPSEQYF
TGTGCCAGCAGCTTGGCCGGTCCCTCGGAGCAGTACTTC
>TRBD1|TRBV25-1|TRBJ1-4|.
CASSDRGANEKLFF
TGTGCCAGCAGCGACAGGGGTGCTAATGAAAAACTGTTTTTT
>.|TRBV10-3|TRBJ2-3|.
CAISEAGQRGDTQYF
TGTGCCATCAGTGAGGCGGGACAGCGGGGAGATACGCAGTATTTT
>TRBD2|TRBV10-2|TRBJ2-3|few
CASSEGLAGGTDTQYF
TGCGCCAGCAGTGAAGGTCTAGCGGGAGGGACAGATACGCAGTATTTT
>TRBD2|TRBV2|TRBJ2-2|few
CASSVLADTGELFF
TGTGCCAGCAGTGTACTAGCGGACACCGGGGAGCTGTTTTTT
>.|TRBV30|TRBJ1-5|few
CAWSSTGSYQPQHF
TGTGCCTGGAGTTCCACGGGGTCGTATCAGCCCCAGCATTTT
>.|TRBV5-1|TRBJ2-2|few
CASSHAGPNTGELFF
TGCGCCAGCAGCCACGCGGGGCCGAACACCGGGGAGCTGTTTTTT
>.|TRBV7-9|TRBJ2-3|.
CASAWGAGVVGTQYF
TGTGCCAGCGCCTGGGGAGCGGGTGTGGTTGGAACGCAGTATTTT
>.|TRBV5-1|TRBJ1-5|few
CASSQDSSQPQHF
TGCGCCAGCAGCCAGGACAGCTCCCAGCCCCAGCATTTT
>.|TRBV29-1|TRBJ2-6|many
CSASGAGANVLTF
TGCAGCGCCTCAGGGGCTGGGGCCAACGTCCTGACTTTC
>TRBD1|TRBV5-4|TRBJ2-5|.
CASSLGDRALQETQYF
TGTGCCAGCAGCTTAGGGGACAGGGCCCTCCAAGAGACCCAGTACTTC
>.|TRBV11-2|TRBJ1-4|few
CASRERGSAEKLFF
TGTGCCAGCAGAGAGAGGGGATCAGCTGAAAAACTGTTTTTT